One T cell receptor beta chain is described in this entry. Produced via immunoSEQ multiplex PCR; TCRdb's table is partial and in-frame only. The data hold some 170,000 clones, with around 82% observed a single time. These data come from a study of cytomegalovirus exposure and HLA in healthy donors. The CDR3 is 14 residues long. The V gene lost 0 bases and the J gene lost 1 base, with 6 bases spanning the gap. Germline V gives CDR1 SGHRS, CDR2 YFSETQ. This clonotype was obtained from a man aged 25 to 45 in good health and CMV-seropositive. Sequencing was carried out using PBMCs. J is TRBJ2-3 and V is TRBV5-1; D is undetermined. CDR3 nucleotide sequence: TGCGCCAGCAGCTTGGGGGCTCGCACAGATACGCAGTATTTT. Amino acids: CASSLGARTDTQYF.